Following are 23 T cell receptor beta chains from one sample sequenced in a study of T cells in Graves' hyperthyroidism and ophthalmopathy. TCR beta CDR3 regions were amplified from RNA transcripts. Using the HTBI primer set, a first-round RT-PCR was run on the TCR CDR3. TCRdb re-called the multiplex PCR reads through MiXCR, storing one row per CDR3 protein. The sample includes fewer than 400,000 distinct CDR3 sequences, about a sixth of them seen just once. The source material was blood. The source is a woman between 18 and 29 years old with Graves' hyperthyroidism that later progressed to Graves' ophthalmopathy.

The genes are TRBV5-1 and TRBJ2-5, with TRBD1 identical over 8 bases. The V and J ends lost 6 bases and 2 bases, in that order; junction bases with no gene match: 6. CDR1 and CDR2 from the germline V gene are SGHRS and YFSETQ. The CDR3 has 14 residues. CDR3 sequence reads: CASTRQGTQETQYF. The CDR3 bases are TGCGCCAGCACGCGACAGGGGACTCAAGAGACCCAGTACTTC.

This clonotype has at least ten counts. V gene TRBV28 combines with J gene TRBJ2-1, with 11 bases fitting TRBD2. The V and J ends lost 6 bases and 9 bases, in that order; junction bases with no gene match: 10. Germline lookup yields CDR1 MDHEN and CDR2 SYDVKM. This CDR3 has 15 amino acids. CDR3 coding DNA: TGTGCCAGCAGCCCAACTAGCGGGAGAGGGGGTGAGCAGTTCTTC. Translating gives CASSPTSGRGGEQFF.

The V and J genes are TRBV6-2 or TRBV6-3 and TRBJ1-2, with TRBD1 as a possible D gene (6 bases). CDR1 and CDR2 (germline): MNHEY, SVGEGT. The germline V and J ends were trimmed by 2 bases and 7 bases, with 11 bases remaining between them. The CDR3 is made up of 13 amino acids. Here the CDR3 reads CASSYTGAGGYTF. In nucleotides, the CDR3 is TGTGCCAGCAGTTACACGGGGGCTGGTGGCTACACCTTC.

This clonotype was recorded at least ten times. This chain joins TRBV12-3 or TRBV12-4 and TRBJ1-2, with TRBD1 matching over 8 bases. Trimming cost V 4 bases and J 4 bases; bases outside gene matches: 5. This CDR3 contains 14 residues. As DNA, the CDR3 is TGTGCCAGCAGTTCGGGACAGGATGCCTATGGCTACACCTTC. It codes for CASSSGQDAYGYTF.

This clonotype was seen repeatedly, ten times or more. V is TRBV6-2 or TRBV6-3 and J is TRBJ1-1, with D perhaps TRBD1 (6 bases). The V end was cut by 2 bases, the J end by 1 base, with 14 bases between. This CDR3 comprises 16 residues. CDR1 is MNHEY and CDR2 is SVGEGT in the germline V gene. The CDR3 nucleotides read TGTGCCAGCAGTTACGACCATTGGGGGGCGAACACTGAAGCTTTCTTT. Protein sequence: CASSYDHWGANTEAFF.

This clonotype has at least ten counts. V gene TRBV7-8 combines with J gene TRBJ2-1; perhaps TRBD1 as D (6 bases). The V gene lost 1 base and the J gene lost 4 bases, with 11 bases spanning the gap. The CDR3 sequence is 15 residues long. The germline V gene has CDR1 SGHVS and CDR2 FQNEAQ. The CDR3 here is CASSLGGTGYNEQFF. DNA for the CDR3: TGTGCCAGCAGCTTAGGGGGAACAGGGTACAATGAGCAGTTCTTC.

This clonotype came up a few times. The gene calls are TRBV7-2 and TRBJ2-7, with D perhaps TRBD2 (5 bases). The CDR3 has 14 residues. Germline V CDR1 and CDR2: SGHTA, FQGNSA. The V and J ends lost 4 bases and 3 bases respectively, with 13 bases between them. CDR3 in DNA: TGTGCCAGCAGCTCGCCGGACTGGGACTACGAGCAGTACTTC. Its translation: CASSSPDWDYEQYF. The full variable domain, with the rest looked up from reference TRBV7-2 and TRBJ2-7, is GAGVSQSPSNKVTEKGKDVELRCDPISGHTALYWYRQSLGQGLEFLIYFQGNSAPDKSGLPSDRFSAERTGGSVSTLTIQRTQQEDSAVYLCASSSPDWDYEQYFGPGTRLTVT.

This clonotype showed up just a few times. The J gene is TRBJ2-4, the V gene TRBV4-3; weak D call: TRBD1 (6 bases). The CDR3 has 16 amino acids. Germline CDR1 LGHNA, CDR2 YSLEER. Trimming pared 4 bases from V and 0 bases from J, leaving 13 bases between. CDR3 residues: CASSPDRRLAKNIQYF. In nucleotides, the CDR3 is TGCGCCAGCAGCCCTGACAGGCGTCTAGCCAAAAACATTCAGTACTTC.

This clonotype was recorded at least ten times. One junction end disagrees with the germline gene, perhaps due to a read error. This chain links TRBV5-5 with TRBJ1-1; TRBD1 matches 9 bases. From germline, CDR1 is SGHKS and CDR2 YYEKEE (reference sequence). This CDR3 is built from 13 residues. DNA for the CDR3: TGTGCCAGCAGCGGGACAGGGAACATTGAAGCTTTCTTT. This encodes CASSGTGNIEAFF.

This clonotype was counted at least ten times. The genes are TRBV28 and TRBJ1-1; D is uncertain. The germline V and J ends were trimmed by 5 bases and 3 bases, with 10 bases remaining between them. CDR1 MDHEN and CDR2 SYDVKM come from the germline V gene. The CDR3 loop spans 13 amino acids. DNA for the CDR3: TGTGCCAGCAGTCGTCGGGCGTACACTGAAGCTTTCTTT. This translates into CASSRRAYTEAFF. Full variable domain (remainder filled in from reference TRBV28 and TRBJ1-1): DVKVTQSSRYLVKRTGEKVFLECVQDMDHENMFWYRQDPGLGLRLIYFSYDVKMKEKGDIPEGYSVSREKKERFSLILESASTNQTSMYLCASSRRAYTEAFFGQGTRLTVV.

This clonotype was seen only a few times. The V call is TRBV7-2, the J call TRBJ2-3, with 7 bases fitting TRBD1. The V and J ends lost 6 bases and 3 bases, in that order; junction bases with no gene match: 6. CDR1 is SGHTA, CDR2 FQGNSA, per germline. CDR3 length equals 14 residues. Written as DNA, the CDR3 is TGTGCCAGCAGTGTGCACAGGGGAACAGATACGCAGTATTTT. It specifies CASSVHRGTDTQYF.

The chain carries TRBV2 and TRBJ1-6, with D possibly matching TRBD1 (5 bases). This CDR3 spans 18 amino acids. The germline CDR1 and CDR2 sequences are SNHLY and FYNNEI. With 6 bases removed from V and 9 bases from J, the gap between germline ends came to 27 bases. The DNA for the CDR3 is TGTGCCAGCAGCGACCCGGGACTAGCGGGGGAGGATGGTTCACCCCTCCACTTT. The encoded protein is CASSDPGLAGEDGSPLHF. The full variable domain, completed using reference TRBV2 and TRBJ1-6, is EPEVTQTPSHQVTQMGQEVILRCVPISNHLYFYWYRQILGQKVEFLVSFYNNEISEKSEIFDDQFSVERPDGSNFTLKIRSTKLEDSAMYFCASSDPGLAGEDGSPLHFGNGTRLTVT.

This clonotype came up once. Compared with germline, one end of the junction differs, possibly owing to a read error. V usage is TRBV4-1 and J usage is TRBJ1-4; TRBD1 is a possible D gene (5 bases). The germline CDR1 and CDR2 sequences are MGHRA and YSYEKL. The CDR3 length is 16 residues. DNA of the CDR3: TGTGCCAGCAGCCAAGAACGCAGGGTAAAAATTGAAAAACTGTTTTTT. Amino acid sequence: CASSQERRVKIEKLFF.

V gene TRBV10-3 combines with J gene TRBJ2-3, with 10 bases matching TRBD2. Germline V lookup: CDR1 ENHRY, CDR2 SYGVKD. The CDR3 runs to 13 residues. V shed 7 bases, J shed 6 bases, and the junction held 4 bases outside the gene matches. The CDR3 DNA reads TGTGCCATCAAGCCAGCGGGAGGGGATACGCAGTATTTT. Residues: CAIKPAGGDTQYF.

This clonotype was found many times. V usage is TRBV20-1 and J usage is TRBJ2-7; 8 bases agree with TRBD1. With 4 bases clipped from V and 2 bases from J, the junction kept 4 bases outside the gene matches. Looked up from germline, CDR1 is DFQATT and CDR2 is SNEGSKA (reference sequence). The CDR3 has 13 residues. In nucleotides, the CDR3 is TGCAGTGCTATACCCAGGGGGCCCTACGAGCAGTACTTC. Translating gives CSAIPRGPYEQYF.

In its sample, this clonotype was seen many times. This chain joins TRBV3-1 and TRBJ2-1; perhaps TRBD2 as D (6 bases). Germline assignment: CDR1 LGHDT and CDR2 YNNKEL (reference sequence). V dropped 3 bases and J dropped 9 bases, with 9 bases sitting between them. CDR3 size: 12 residues. The CDR3 region is CASSHLSGEQFF. The CDR3 DNA sequence: TGTGCCAGCAGCCACCTTAGCGGTGAGCAGTTCTTC.

This clonotype has at least ten counts. This chain uses TRBV20-1 with TRBJ2-2; 10 nucleotides line up with TRBD2. Germline CDR1 and CDR2: DFQATT and SNEGSKA (reference sequence). This CDR3 comprises 15 residues. The V gene end was trimmed by 7 bases and the J gene end by 3 bases; junction bases not matched to a gene: 8. The CDR3 region has the DNA TGCAGTGAGGCTAGCGGGGGACGGGACACCGGGGAGCTGTTTTTT. Translated: CSEASGGRDTGELFF.

The sample holds a few counts of this clonotype. The chain is built from TRBV28 and TRBJ2-2, with D maybe TRBD1 (6 bases). Germline V lookup: CDR1 MDHEN, CDR2 SYDVKM. The V and J ends lost 7 bases and 2 bases respectively, with 14 bases between them. This CDR3 region has 15 residues. The CDR3 region has the DNA TGTGCCAGCACGAATAGGGGGATTAACACCGGGGAGCTGTTTTTT. Its protein product is CASTNRGINTGELFF.

The chain links TRBV7-2 to TRBJ2-1, with TRBD2 identical over 12 bases. V lost 10 bases to trimming and J lost 7 bases; unmatched junction nucleotides: 5. The germline V gene has CDR1 SGHTA and CDR2 FQGNSA. The CDR3 is 13 residues long. The CDR3: CATGTSGLNEQFF. Here the CDR3 DNA reads TGTGCCACTGGGACTAGCGGGTTGAATGAGCAGTTCTTC.

This chain connects TRBV6-2 or TRBV6-3 to TRBJ2-7; possibly TRBD1 for D (6 bases). CDR1 is MNHEY and CDR2 is SVGEGT in the germline V gene. The CDR3 spans 15 residues. Trimming stripped 8 bases from V and 2 bases from J, with 19 bases between. DNA for the CDR3: TGTGCCAGCGGGGACACTTTTCCGGCGCCCTACGAGCAGTACTTC. It yields the protein CASGDTFPAPYEQYF.

This clonotype was recorded at least ten times. The gene calls are TRBV28 and TRBJ1-5, with 8 bases lining up with TRBD1. V shed 9 bases and J 1 base; nucleotides not matched to a gene: 8. CDR1 is MDHEN and CDR2 is SYDVKM in the germline V gene. The CDR3 contains 15 residues. The CDR3 nucleotides read TGTGCCAGTAAACCAGGGGGCCTCAGCAATCAGCCCCAGCATTTT. This sequence encodes CASKPGGLSNQPQHF.

Regarding this clonotype: A much larger clone sits a single nucleotide away, making a read error possible. The chain couples TRBV7-9 to TRBJ2-1; TRBD2 might be the D (7 bases). Germline V gene sequence: CDR1 SEHNR, CDR2 FQNEAQ (reference sequence). This CDR3 has 16 amino acids. The V and J ends lost 3 bases and 2 bases respectively, with 14 bases between them. CDR3 protein: CASSLGGPSPYNEQFF. CDR3 sequence (DNA): TGTGCCAGCAGCTTGGGGGGGCCCAGCCCCTACAATGAGCAGTTCTTC.

Concerning this clonotype: One end of the junction is discordant with germline, which a read error may explain. The chain is built from TRBV9 and TRBJ2-2; 8 nucleotides align to TRBD1. The CDR3 has 14 residues. Germline V gene data show CDR1 as SGDLS and CDR2 as YYNGEE. This chain's CDR3 is CASNVQGGTGELFF. The CDR3 bases are TGTGCCAGCAACGTACAGGGGGGCACCGGGGAGCTGTTTTTT.